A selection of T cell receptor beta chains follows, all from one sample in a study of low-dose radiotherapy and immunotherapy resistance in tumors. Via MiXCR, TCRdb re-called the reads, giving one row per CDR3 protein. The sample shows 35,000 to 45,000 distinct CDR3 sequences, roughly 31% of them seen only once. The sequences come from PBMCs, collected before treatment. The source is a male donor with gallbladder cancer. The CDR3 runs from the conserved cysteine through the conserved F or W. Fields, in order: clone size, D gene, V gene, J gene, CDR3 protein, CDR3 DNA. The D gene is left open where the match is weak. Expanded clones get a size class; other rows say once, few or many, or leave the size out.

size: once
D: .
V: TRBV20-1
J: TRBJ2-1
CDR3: CSATVGGGGNEQFF
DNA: TGCAGTGCTACGGTTGGGGGCGGGGGAAATGAGCAGTTCTTC

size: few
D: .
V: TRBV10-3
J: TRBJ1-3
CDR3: CAISESGYSGNTIYF
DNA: TGTGCCATCAGTGAGTCGGGGTACTCTGGAAACACCATATATTTT

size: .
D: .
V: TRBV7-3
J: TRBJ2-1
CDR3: CASSPYPGQNNEQFF
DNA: TGTGCCAGCAGCCCATACCCCGGACAGAACAATGAGCAGTTCTTC

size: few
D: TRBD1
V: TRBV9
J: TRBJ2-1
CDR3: CASSFAGQGGNNEQFF
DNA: TGTGCCAGCAGCTTCGCGGGACAGGGGGGGAACAATGAGCAGTTCTTC

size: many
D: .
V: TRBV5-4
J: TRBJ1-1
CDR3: CASSPPTGMNTEAFF
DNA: TGTGCCAGCAGCCCCCCGACAGGTATGAACACTGAAGCTTTCTTT

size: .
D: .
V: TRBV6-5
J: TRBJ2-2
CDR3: CASSKAWGTGELFF
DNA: TGTGCCAGCAGTAAAGCTTGGGGCACCGGGGAGCTGTTTTTT

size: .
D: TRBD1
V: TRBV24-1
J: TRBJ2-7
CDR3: CATSDARGQSYEQYF
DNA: TGTGCCACCAGTGACGCCAGGGGGCAATCCTACGAGCAGTACTTC

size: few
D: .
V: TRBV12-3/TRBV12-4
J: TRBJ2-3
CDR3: CASSLRRDGDTQYF
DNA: TGTGCCAGCAGTTTAAGGCGGGATGGAGATACGCAGTATTTT

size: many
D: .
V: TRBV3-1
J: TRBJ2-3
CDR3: CASSQFAGVTDTQYF
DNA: TGTGCCAGCAGCCAGTTTGCCGGGGTCACAGATACGCAGTATTTT

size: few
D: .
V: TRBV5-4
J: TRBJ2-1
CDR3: CASSLGRGYNEQFF
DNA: TGTGCCAGCAGCTTGGGCAGGGGATACAATGAGCAGTTCTTC

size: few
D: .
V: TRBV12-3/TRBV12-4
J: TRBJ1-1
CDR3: CASSLAGYNTEAFF
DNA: TGTGCCAGCAGTTTGGCAGGTTATAACACTGAAGCTTTCTTT

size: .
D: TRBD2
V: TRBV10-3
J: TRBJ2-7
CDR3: CAASGGRDEQYF
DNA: TGTGCCGCCAGCGGGGGGCGGGACGAGCAGTACTTC

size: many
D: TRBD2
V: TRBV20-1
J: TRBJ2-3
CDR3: CSAKAGTSGGNTQYF
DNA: TGCAGTGCTAAAGCAGGGACTAGCGGTGGTAATACGCAGTATTTT

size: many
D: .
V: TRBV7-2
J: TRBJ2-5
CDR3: CASSQGVETQYF
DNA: TGTGCCAGCAGCCAGGGAGTGGAGACCCAGTACTTC

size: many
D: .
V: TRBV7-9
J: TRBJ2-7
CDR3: CASSPVVEQYF
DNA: TGTGCCAGCAGCCCCGTTGTCGAGCAGTACTTC

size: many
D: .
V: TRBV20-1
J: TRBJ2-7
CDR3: CSARDPNRAWDEQYF
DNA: TGCAGTGCTAGAGATCCCAACAGGGCGTGGGACGAGCAGTACTTC

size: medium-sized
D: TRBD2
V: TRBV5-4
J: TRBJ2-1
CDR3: CASSSGLAGGVNEQFF
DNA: TGTGCCAGCAGCAGCGGACTAGCGGGAGGAGTAAATGAGCAGTTCTTC

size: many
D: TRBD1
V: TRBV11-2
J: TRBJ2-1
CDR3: CASSRSYRGNEQFF
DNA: TGTGCCAGCAGCCGAAGTTACAGGGGCAATGAGCAGTTCTTC

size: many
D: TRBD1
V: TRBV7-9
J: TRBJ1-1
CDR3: CASSPPPGQGGVNTEAFF
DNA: TGTGCCAGCAGCCCTCCCCCCGGACAGGGTGGGGTGAACACTGAAGCTTTCTTT

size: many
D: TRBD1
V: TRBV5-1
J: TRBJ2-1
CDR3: CASSLGDRGANEQFF
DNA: TGCGCCAGCAGCTTGGGTGACAGGGGCGCCAATGAGCAGTTCTTC

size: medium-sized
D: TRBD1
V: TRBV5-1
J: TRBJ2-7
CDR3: CASSLEDRGAHEQYF
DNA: TGCGCCAGCAGCTTGGAGGACAGGGGGGCCCACGAGCAGTACTTC

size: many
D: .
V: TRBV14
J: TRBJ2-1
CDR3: CASSQDIPPNEQFF
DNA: TGTGCCAGCAGCCAAGATATTCCCCCAAATGAGCAGTTCTTC

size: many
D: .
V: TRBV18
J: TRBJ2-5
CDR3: CASSTLPQETQYF
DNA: TGTGCCAGCTCAACGCTGCCACAAGAGACCCAGTACTTC

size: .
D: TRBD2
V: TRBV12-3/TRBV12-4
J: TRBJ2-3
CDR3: CASSTRTSGTDTQYF
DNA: TGTGCCAGCAGTACCCGGACTAGCGGCACAGATACGCAGTATTTT

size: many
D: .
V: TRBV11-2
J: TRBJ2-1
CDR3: CASSLDDGSSYNEQFF
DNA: TGTGCCAGCAGCTTAGATGACGGTAGCTCCTACAATGAGCAGTTCTTC

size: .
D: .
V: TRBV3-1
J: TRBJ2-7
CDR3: CARGDGGSYEQYF
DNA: TGTGCCAGAGGTGACGGGGGATCCTACGAGCAGTACTTC

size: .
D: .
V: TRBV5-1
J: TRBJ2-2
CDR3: CASRSGTTGELFF
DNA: TGCGCCAGCAGATCAGGGACCACCGGGGAGCTGTTTTTT

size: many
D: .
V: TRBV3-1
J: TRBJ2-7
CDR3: CASSQTQATEQYF
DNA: TGTGCCAGCAGCCAAACACAAGCGACCGAGCAGTACTTC

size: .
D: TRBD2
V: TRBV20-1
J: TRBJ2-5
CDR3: CSATFLAGGRETQYF
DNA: TGCAGTGCTACCTTCTTGGCGGGGGGCAGGGAGACCCAGTACTTC

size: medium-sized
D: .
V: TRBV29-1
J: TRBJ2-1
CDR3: CSVEVQPYNEQFF
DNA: TGCAGCGTTGAAGTTCAGCCCTACAATGAGCAGTTCTTC

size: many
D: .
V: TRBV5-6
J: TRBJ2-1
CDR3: CASSLDTEREQFF
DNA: TGTGCCAGCAGCTTGGACACCGAGAGGGAGCAGTTCTTC

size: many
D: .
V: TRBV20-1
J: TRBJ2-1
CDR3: CSVALNARITYNEQFF
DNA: TGCAGTGTTGCCTTGAACGCACGGATAACCTACAATGAGCAGTTCTTC